This TCR beta chain derives from a study of blood T cell repertoires in COVID-19. Study information: T cells, B-cell-depleted T cells, or PBMCs provided the cDNA or gDNA that served as material.

Data came from immunoSEQ multiplex PCR; TCRdb stores just in-frame clones and leaves some out. The data show 250,000 to 400,000 clones, around 87% seen once. The CDR3 extends over 15 amino acids. CDR1 is SGHNT, CDR2 YENEEA, per germline. Trimming cost V 0 bases and J 2 bases; bases outside gene matches: 1. This clone came up a few times. Material: PBMCs or T cells enriched from blood (not recorded which). The chain carries TRBV11-3 and TRBJ2-1, with TRBD2 matching over 7 bases. The TCR comes from a woman aged 25 to 39 who had recovered from COVID-19. This chain's CDR3 is CASSLDRGAYNEQFF. DNA of the CDR3: TGTGCCAGCAGCTTAGATCGGGGGGCCTACAATGAGCAGTTCTTC.